This TCR beta chain derives from a study of early T cells in non-severe SARS-CoV-2 infection. In the study overall: Unsorted whole-blood RNA was sequenced in bulk, leaving chains unpaired.

This CDR3 has 13 amino acids. Germline V lookup: CDR1 MNHEY, CDR2 SVGAGI. Trimming removed 6 bases at V and 0 bases at J, with 8 bases between. Researchers tagged individual cDNA molecules with unique molecular identifiers. A single record per CDR3 protein comes from TCRdb applying MiXCR to the 5' RACE reads. Among some 32,000 distinct CDR3 sequences listed, 3.5% to 4.5% were seen once. The study, taken as a whole, reports: VDJdb matches were skewed toward anti-spike CD8 T cell responses.

In its sample, this clonotype was seen many times. Its specificity is unknown. This TCR derives from an adult who was a healthcare worker with PCR-confirmed SARS-CoV-2 infection or an uninfected control (not recorded which). The sequencing sample was made of whole blood. V is TRBV6-5 and J is TRBJ1-1, with D hard to call. The CDR3 here is CASRGGLNTEAFF. CDR3 coding DNA: TGTGCCAGCAGGGGAGGGTTGAACACTGAAGCTTTCTTT.